Included here is one T cell receptor beta chain sequence, with context. This clone was found a few times. This clone's antigen is unknown. The input lacks base qualities; no much larger clone sits a single base away. V was cut back by 3 bases and J by 5 bases, leaving a gap of 4 bases between them. CDR3 length: 10 amino acids, cysteine to phenylalanine. The retained sequence is limited to the CDR3, 30 bases, with the frame set at the first base. The germline V gene (reference sequence) gives CDR1 as DFQATT and CDR2 as SNEGSKA. The entry originates in a study of T cell clonotyping in hematopoietic cell transplantation (dated by TCRdb to about 2021). Study-level background: A total of about 140 blood samples were gathered in the study from around 40 consecutive transplant recipients along with their related donors. Patients were recruited between September 2015 and January 2017 and followed until late 2020 or death. Broad study findings and their caveats: Only a small fraction of recipient repertoires overlapped donor repertoires, with over 95% appearing de novo at the given depth. The sample size was limited, and because cells were not sorted, the contributions of CD4 and CD8 repertoires could not be separated. Broader TCR repertoire diversity after transplant was predicted by Inverse Simpson Index values from donors and from recipients before transplant. After transplant, TCR diversity in recipients dropped, and pathologically expanded clonotypes climbed progressively between day 30 and day 180.

TCR beta CDR3 regions were amplified from genomic DNA with the immunoSEQ assay, a bias-controlled multiplex PCR using V- and J-specific primers. In a second PCR step, the CDR3 amplicons were tagged with a proprietary barcode plus Illumina adapter sequences. An Illumina MiSeq instrument was used to sequence the CDR3 libraries. The paper's processing steps were these. Export and quality control were handled in immunoSEQ Analyzer 3.0, while downstream analyses relied on R Bioconductor and Immunarch. Only productive rearrangements in the normalized downsampled data set were used to calculate repertoire metrics. In the normalized cohort, clonotypes with more than 5 templates were defined as pathologically expanded. Repertoire diversity was measured with the Inverse Simpson Index. CMV-specificity analyses were carried out on the non-normalized data set to capture all clonotypes. TCRdb took this table from immuneACCESS and kept in-frame rearrangements with V and J called. Such tables lack part of the clones; where checked against another copy, unresolved V genes explain under half of the gap, and the rest is unexplained. V and J calls and clone size are those listed in that table; D and trimming were worked out from the DNA. This sample comprises some 11,000 clones, approximately 45% of them detected only once. Over 7% of the sample rests with the top ten.

This sample's time point label indicates: 30 days after allo-HCT. Blood samples were obtained from recipients approximately 28 days before transplant and at days 30, 100 and 180 after transplant. Nuclei Lysis Solution was used to extract genomic DNA from fresh or cryopreserved unfractionated peripheral blood mononuclear cells. This TCR derives from a male patient aged 50 or older who had an allogeneic stem cell transplant from an unrelated donor, so the T cells may come from the graft donor. Some clones in this sample may be carry-over from other donors' samples. Here the chain combines TRBV20-1 and TRBJ1-2, with the D segment identity uncertain. The sample here was PBMCs, taken 30 days after allogeneic stem cell transplant. The nucleotides read TGCAGTGCTAGTACTTATGGCTACACCTTC. Its product reads: CSASTYGYTF.